This TCR beta chain was documented in a study of blood T cell repertoires in COVID-19. Clones were sequenced by immunoSEQ multiplex PCR, and TCRdb holds only the in-frame ones, with some missing. The sample yields about 180,000 clones, roughly nine tenths seen once. This clone was found once. From germline, CDR1 is LNHDA and CDR2 SQIVND (reference sequence). Deletions cut 3 bases from V and 7 bases from J, with 12 bases between. The CDR3 extends over 13 amino acids. The receptor comes from a young man who had recovered from COVID-19. Sequenced material: peripheral blood. The chain has TRBV19 and TRBJ1-2, with D maybe TRBD1 (5 bases). CDR3 sequence (DNA): TGTGCCAGTAGTATCCAGGGTGTGAGTGGCTACACCTTC. It is translated as CASSIQGVSGYTF.